Below, 13 T cell receptor beta chains from the same sample are listed, as sequenced in a study of blood T cell repertoires in COVID-19. Sequenced by immunoSEQ multiplex PCR; TCRdb stores in-frame clones only, minus some. The sample lists roughly 80,000 clones, about 87% occurring once. Sequencing was done on a sample of peripheral blood. Receptor source: a human donor in a cohort sampled during active COVID-19.

This rearrangement joins TRBV14 to TRBJ1-4; 8 nucleotides line up with TRBD1. Germline V lookup: CDR1 SGHDN, CDR2 FVKESK. The V and J ends lost 5 bases and 7 bases, in that order; junction bases with no gene match: 6. The CDR3 runs to 14 residues. CDR3 sequence (DNA): TGTGCCAGCAGCTTCCAGGGGGCGGCTGAAAAACTGTTTTTT. This gives the protein CASSFQGAAEKLFF. Drawing the rest from reference TRBV14 and TRBJ1-4, the complete variable domain is EAGVTQFPSHSVIEKGQTVTLRCDPISGHDNLYWYRRVMGKEIKFLLHFVKESKQDESGMPNNRFLAERTGGTYSTLKVQPAELEDSGVYFCASSFQGAAEKLFFGSGTQLSVL.

V usage is TRBV20-1 and J usage is TRBJ2-6, with TRBD1 as a possible D gene (6 bases). Looked up from germline, CDR1 is DFQATT and CDR2 is SNEGSKA (reference sequence). The CDR3 runs to 13 residues. The ends were cut back, 3 bases at V and 12 bases at J, with 15 bases in the middle. The CDR3 spells CSASPGDFGVLTF. DNA for the CDR3: TGCAGTGCTAGTCCAGGGGATTTCGGCGTCCTGACTTTC.

The chain links TRBV28 to TRBJ2-3, with TRBD2 matching over 11 bases. The V and J ends lost 4 bases and 2 bases, in that order; junction bases with no gene match: 8. The CDR3 runs to 17 residues. The germline V gene has CDR1 MDHEN and CDR2 SYDVKM. In DNA, the CDR3 is TGTGCCAGCAGTTCTGGACTAGCGGGCGTTACCACAGATACGCAGTATTTT. It codes for CASSSGLAGVTTDTQYF.

The V gene is TRBV19, the J gene TRBJ2-3, with TRBD2 identical over 7 bases. The CDR3 runs 16 residues. V lost 7 bases to trimming and J lost 0 bases; unmatched junction nucleotides: 10. Germline-derived CDR1 and CDR2 are LNHDA and SQIVND (reference sequence). The CDR3 sequence is CASTPTTSPSTDTQYF. The CDR3 region has the DNA TGTGCCAGTACCCCCACGACTAGCCCCAGCACAGATACGCAGTATTTT. The full variable domain, in which reference TRBV19 and TRBJ2-3 provide the parts outside the CDR3, is DGGITQSPKYLFRKEGQNVTLSCEQNLNHDAMYWYRQDPGQGLRLIYYSQIVNDFQKGDIAEGYSVSREKKESFPLTVTSAQKNPTAFYLCASTPTTSPSTDTQYFGPGTRLTVL.

V and J are TRBV7-2 and TRBJ1-1; D call uncertain. Trimming left V 1 base short and J 1 base short, with 7 bases between. The CDR3 extends over 14 amino acids. Per the germline V gene, CDR1 is SGHTA and CDR2 is FQGNSA. CDR3 sequence reads: CASSLVYRNTEAFF. DNA for the CDR3: TGTGCCAGCAGCTTAGTTTACAGGAACACTGAAGCTTTCTTT.

Comment on this clone: Additional DNA sequences in this sample encode the identical CDR3. The V call is TRBV3-1 (or the pseudogene TRBV3-2), the J call TRBJ1-1; D remains unclear. The CDR3 has 14 amino acids. Germline values: CDR1 LGHDT, CDR2 YNNKEL (reference sequence). Deletions cut 1 base from V and 1 base from J, with 7 bases between. CDR3: CASSQGGGNTEAFF. Written as DNA, the CDR3 is TGTGCCAGCAGCCAAGGGGGAGGGAACACTGAAGCTTTCTTT.

The genes are TRBV4-2 and TRBJ2-6; 9 nucleotides line up with TRBD2. This CDR3 spans 17 amino acids. V shed 1 base, J shed 1 base, and the junction held 2 bases outside the gene matches. Per germline, CDR1 LGHNA and CDR2 YNFKEQ. CDR3 protein: CASSQGLAGSGANVLTF. The CDR3 bases are TGTGCCAGCAGCCAAGGGCTAGCGGGGTCTGGGGCCAACGTCCTGACTTTC.

About this clone itself: In the same sample, other DNA sequences code for this CDR3. The chain has TRBV28 and TRBJ2-7; D not certain. Per germline, CDR1 MDHEN and CDR2 SYDVKM. This CDR3 spans 14 amino acids. Trimming cost V 5 bases and J 1 base, with 12 bases left between them. CDR3 protein: CASSDPPLSYEQYF. The CDR3 region has the DNA TGTGCCAGCAGTGATCCTCCACTATCCTACGAGCAGTACTTC.

This sequence joins TRBV5-8 and TRBJ1-2, with 10 bases aligning to TRBD1. Trimming removed 6 bases from V and 4 bases from J; junction bases left unmatched: 9. The V gene's germline CDR1 is SGHTS and CDR2 YDEGEE. The CDR3 has 15 residues. CDR3 in amino acids: CASTDRTGGGYGYTF. The CDR3 DNA is TGTGCCAGCACCGACCGGACAGGGGGGGGCTATGGCTACACCTTC.

V gene TRBV19 combines with J gene TRBJ2-2, with D possibly being TRBD2 (6 bases). The CDR3 has 13 amino acids. CDR1 LNHDA and CDR2 SQIVND come from the germline V gene (reference sequence). V shed 4 bases and J shed 7 bases, with 10 bases lying between them. The CDR3 loop is CASSKLAGGELFF. CDR3 sequence (DNA): TGTGCCAGTAGTAAACTAGCCGGCGGGGAGCTGTTTTTT.

The V and J genes are TRBV6-5 and TRBJ2-5, with D possibly TRBD1 on 6 matching bases. V lost 8 bases, J lost 5 bases, and 15 bases lay in between. The CDR3 covers 13 residues. Germline V CDR1 and CDR2: MNHEY, SVGAGI. The CDR3 is CASPETGEETQYF. The CDR3 DNA reads as TGTGCCAGCCCCGAGACAGGAGAGGAGACCCAGTACTTC.

V usage is TRBV27 and J usage is TRBJ1-2; a possible D gene is TRBD1 (6 bases). With 5 bases removed from V and 1 base from J, the gap between germline ends came to 11 bases. CDR3 length: 14 amino acids. Germline CDR1 reads MNHEY; CDR2 reads SMNVEV (reference sequence). The CDR3 spells CASSIGQNNYGYTF. Written as DNA, the CDR3 is TGTGCCAGCAGTATCGGACAGAATAACTATGGCTACACCTTC.

This chain's CDR3 is CSALQGAGTEAFF. CDR3 sequence (DNA): TGCAGCGCCCTACAGGGGGCTGGCACTGAAGCTTTCTTT. The chain couples TRBV29-1 to TRBJ1-1, with 9 bases identical to TRBD1. This CDR3 is 13 amino acids long. CDR1 SQVTM and CDR2 ANQGSEA come from the germline V gene. V was pared by 7 bases and J by 4 bases, with 7 bases of the junction left unmatched.